Listed here are 32 T cell receptor beta chains from one sample, sequenced in a study of CD8 T cells in Susac syndrome. It was with random hexamers that roughly 0.5 to 1 ug RNA was reverse transcribed. TCRdb fed the immunoSEQ multiplex PCR reads into MiXCR, producing one record per CDR3 protein. The sample lists 200,000 or so distinct CDR3 sequences, 80% to 95% occurring once. Sequenced material: CD8+ T cells from PBMCs. The receptors shown here come from a human donor with multiple sclerosis.

V usage is TRBV6-5 and J usage is TRBJ1-1; D unresolved. CDR3 size: 16 residues. Germline assignment: CDR1 MNHEY and CDR2 SVGAGI. V lost 2 bases and J lost 4, with 17 bases in between. CDR3 nucleotide sequence: TGTGCCAGCAGTTACGGTAATGCAGGCCGCGGCACTGAAGCTTTCTTT. It encodes CASSYGNAGRGTEAFF.

This rearrangement joins TRBV15 to TRBJ2-7, with 9 bases matching TRBD1. This CDR3 spans 14 amino acids. Losses at the gene ends were 4 bases for V and 2 bases for J; bases not matched to a gene: 3. Germline CDR1 reads LNHNV; CDR2 reads YYDKDF (reference sequence). CDR3 region: CATSIQGAPYEQYF. The CDR3 nucleotides are TGTGCCACCAGCATACAGGGGGCACCCTACGAGCAGTACTTC.

The chain links TRBV12-3 or TRBV12-4 to TRBJ2-1; 8 bases agree with TRBD2. The CDR3 has 15 residues. The J segment lost 2 bases and the V segment lost 6 bases, leaving 6 bases of the junction unmatched. The CDR3 spells CASSLSGAAYNEQFF. The CDR3 coding sequence is TGTGCCAGCAGCCTTAGCGGGGCCGCCTACAATGAGCAGTTCTTC.

The J gene is TRBJ2-5, the V gene TRBV6-6, with 8 bases aligning to TRBD1. Germline V CDR1 and CDR2: MNHNY, SVGAGI (reference sequence). The length of the CDR3 is 13 residues. V lost 7 bases and J lost 5; bases outside the gene matches: 6. The CDR3 loop reads CASTSGGGETQYF. CDR3 coding DNA: TGTGCCAGCACCTCAGGGGGCGGGGAGACCCAGTACTTC.

J is TRBJ2-3 and V is TRBV3-1; 8 nucleotides agree with TRBD2. Germline CDR1 LGHDT, CDR2 YNNKEL (reference sequence). This CDR3 is built from 17 residues. Losses at the gene ends were 4 bases for V and 5 bases for J; bases not matched to a gene: 14. CDR3: CASSPSPASGRRDTQYF. Written as DNA, the CDR3 is TGTGCCAGCAGCCCCAGTCCCGCTAGCGGGCGGCGAGATACGCAGTATTTT.

The V call is TRBV10-3, the J call TRBJ2-2, with 9 nucleotides matching TRBD2. From germline, CDR1 is ENHRY and CDR2 SYGVKD. V shed 7 bases, J shed 4 bases, and the junction held 4 bases outside the gene matches. The CDR3 has 14 residues. The CDR3 DNA is TGTGCCATCACCGATAGCGGGGGCACCGGGGAGCTGTTTTTT. Encoded protein: CAITDSGGTGELFF.

The chain recombines TRBV27 with TRBJ2-7; D might be TRBD1 or TRBD2, each matching 5 bases. The germline V and J ends were trimmed by 6 bases and 0 bases, with 12 bases remaining between them. Germline V CDR1 and CDR2: MNHEY, SMNVEV (reference sequence). This CDR3 is built from 14 residues. CDR3 region: CASRLGESSYEQYF. The CDR3 region has the DNA TGTGCCAGCAGATTGGGGGAAAGCTCCTACGAGCAGTACTTC.

This chain uses TRBV6-2 or TRBV6-3 with TRBJ2-7, with D perhaps TRBD1 (6 bases). The CDR3 contains 14 residues. The germline V gene has CDR1 MNHEY and CDR2 SVGEGT. V was pared by 6 bases and J by 4 bases, with 16 bases between. This CDR3 is CASSPPGQPYEQYF. CDR3 coding DNA: TGTGCCAGCAGCCCCCCGGGACAACCTTACGAGCAGTACTTC.

The rearrangement joins TRBV30 to TRBJ1-1; no firm D call. The CDR3 length is 12 residues. The germline gives CDR1 GTSNPN, CDR2 SVGIG (reference sequence). Trimming left V 5 bases short and J 3 bases short, with 10 bases between. The DNA for the CDR3 is TGTGCCTGGTCTCCAGGAGACACTGAAGCTTTCTTT. The encoded protein is CAWSPGDTEAFF.

The rearrangement links TRBV20-1 to TRBJ2-7, with a tentative D call TRBD1 (5 bases). The CDR3 extends over 13 amino acids. V was trimmed by 6 bases and J by 7 bases, leaving 19 bases between them. Germline V lookup: CDR1 DFQATT, CDR2 SNEGSKA (reference sequence). The CDR3 sequence is CSATQWGTTEQYF. The CDR3 coding sequence is TGCAGTGCCACGCAATGGGGCACGACTGAGCAGTACTTC.

The J gene is TRBJ1-1, the V gene TRBV5-4; D is undetermined. Per germline, CDR1 SGHNT and CDR2 YYREEE (reference sequence). The CDR3 sequence is 14 residues long. The ends were cut back, 0 bases at V and 1 base at J, with 7 bases in the middle. CDR3 DNA: TGTGCCAGCAGCTTGGGGGCAGCGAACACTGAAGCTTTCTTT. Translating gives CASSLGAANTEAFF.

This clonotype was counted once. The rearrangement uses TRBV6-5 and TRBJ2-1; the match to TRBD2 covers 9 bases. Per germline, CDR1 MNHEY and CDR2 SVGAGI. J gave up 5 bases and V 6 bases, and 2 bases lay outside the gene matches. There are 13 residues in the CDR3. The CDR3 loop is CASRASGDNEQFF. CDR3 nucleotide sequence: TGTGCCAGCAGGGCTAGCGGGGACAATGAGCAGTTCTTC.

This clonotype was counted once. The chain links TRBV3-1 to TRBJ1-1; TRBD1 matches 8 bases. CDR1 is LGHDT and CDR2 is YNNKEL in the germline V gene (reference sequence). The CDR3 length is 14 residues. Trimming cost V 1 base and J 7 bases; bases outside gene matches: 5. Here the CDR3 reads CASSQGTGHSEAFF. The CDR3, as DNA: TGTGCCAGCAGCCAAGGGACAGGGCATAGTGAAGCTTTCTTT.

The chain recombines TRBV27 with TRBJ1-1, with a weak D call TRBD1 (5 bases). CDR1 and CDR2 (germline): MNHEY, SMNVEV (reference sequence). The CDR3 extends over 13 amino acids. V lost 1 base, J lost 5 bases, and 8 bases lay in between. CDR3 region: CASSLLGQTEAFF. Here the CDR3 DNA reads TGTGCCAGCAGTTTATTGGGGCAGACTGAAGCTTTCTTT.

This clonotype was detected once. The CDR3 loop reads CASSFGTGPDEQYF. The CDR3 DNA reads TGTGCCAGCAGCTTCGGGACAGGTCCAGACGAGCAGTACTTC. The V and J genes are TRBV11-1 and TRBJ2-7; 8 bases align to TRBD1. CDR1 SGHAT and CDR2 FQDESV come from the germline V gene (reference sequence). This CDR3 has 14 amino acids. V was clipped by 3 bases and J by 5 bases; unmatched bases: 6. The variable domain in full, completed from reference TRBV11-1 and TRBJ2-7, reads EAEVAQSPRYKITEKSQAVAFWCDPISGHATLYWYRQILGQGPELLVQFQDESVVDDSQLPKDRFSAERLKGVDSTLKIQPAELGDSAMYLCASSFGTGPDEQYFGPGTRLTVT.

This clonotype was picked up one time. CDR3 nucleotide sequence: TGTGCCAGCAGCCGGACAGGGGGTGACATTCAGTACTTC. Translating gives CASSRTGGDIQYF. The J gene is TRBJ2-4, the V gene TRBV9; 10 nucleotides agree with TRBD1. J gave up 8 bases and V 4 bases, and 3 bases lay outside the gene matches. The length of the CDR3 is 13 residues. Germline-derived CDR1 and CDR2 are SGDLS and YYNGEE.

This sequence joins TRBV29-1 and TRBJ1-1; possibly TRBD1 for D (6 bases). The CDR3 spans 13 residues. V lost 5 bases and J 7 bases, leaving 17 bases between the germline ends. Germline assignment: CDR1 SQVTM and CDR2 ANQGSEA. The CDR3 nucleotides read TGCAGCGTTCAAGGGGGGGCCCTCGTTGAAGCTTTCTTT. As protein: CSVQGGALVEAFF. The entire variable domain, with the rest obtained from reference TRBV29-1 and TRBJ1-1, is as follows: SAVISQKPSRDICQRGTSLTIQCQVDSQVTMMFWYRQQPGQSLTLIATANQGSEATYESGFVIDKFPISRPNLTFSTLTVSNMSPEDSSIYLCSVQGGALVEAFFGQGTRLTVV.

This clonotype was seen more than once but under ten times. As DNA, the CDR3 is TGCAGCGGGTTGGCGGGGAACACTGAAGCTTTCTTT. Translating gives CSGLAGNTEAFF. The chain employs TRBV29-1 and TRBJ1-1; D uncertain. Germline V gene data show CDR1 as SQVTM and CDR2 as ANQGSEA. The V end lost 7 bases, the J end lost 1 base, and 10 bases lay between the germline ends. This CDR3 contains 12 residues.

The V and J genes are TRBV19 and TRBJ1-1; D possibly corresponds to TRBD1 (5 bases). CDR1 LNHDA and CDR2 SQIVND come from the germline V gene (reference sequence). Trimming left V 5 bases short and J 5 bases short, with 12 bases between. The CDR3 covers 13 residues. CDR3 protein: CASSPGPGTEAFF. The DNA for the CDR3 is TGTGCCAGTAGTCCAGGGCCTGGTACTGAAGCTTTCTTT.

The V call is TRBV29-1, the J call TRBJ2-7, with a tentative D call TRBD1 (6 bases). Between the trimmed V and J ends, which lost 4 bases and 1 base, there was a span of 8 bases. Germline CDR1 and CDR2: SQVTM and ANQGSEA. The CDR3 loop spans 12 amino acids. The CDR3 region has the DNA TGCAGCGTTGTCGGACAGTCCTACGAGCAGTACTTC. Residues: CSVVGQSYEQYF.

The chain joins TRBV13 to TRBJ2-2, with a weak D call TRBD2 (7 bases). CDR1 PRHDT and CDR2 FYEKMQ come from the germline V gene (reference sequence). This CDR3 spans 15 amino acids. The ends were cut back, 3 bases at V and 6 bases at J, with 14 bases in the middle. The CDR3 DNA reads TGTGCCAGCAGCTTCAAGGGGGGGCACCCCGGGGAGCTGTTTTTT. It codes for CASSFKGGHPGELFF. Combining the CDR3 with reference TRBV13 and TRBJ2-2 gives the whole variable domain AAGVIQSPRHLIKEKRETATLKCYPIPRHDTVYWYQQGPGQDPQFLISFYEKMQSDKGSIPDRFSAQQFSDYHSELNMSSLELGDSALYFCASSFKGGHPGELFFGEGSRLTVL.

The chain has TRBV7-6 and TRBJ2-3; no clear D. CDR1 and CDR2 from the germline V gene are SGHVS and FNYEAQ. The ends were cut back, 0 bases at V and 4 bases at J, with 2 bases in the middle. The CDR3 is 12 residues long. This CDR3 is CASSLAPDTQYF. CDR3 bases: TGTGCCAGCAGCTTAGCGCCAGATACGCAGTATTTT.

This clonotype turned up a few times. The chain links TRBV4-3 to TRBJ1-5, with 7 bases fitting TRBD1. Germline V CDR1 and CDR2: LGHNA, YSLEER. V shed 0 bases and J 2 bases; nucleotides not matched to a gene: 4. CDR3 length: 16 residues. CDR3 sequence: CASSQDDRVGNQPQHF. CDR3 coding DNA: TGCGCCAGCAGCCAAGATGACAGGGTTGGCAATCAGCCCCAGCATTTT.

The J gene is TRBJ2-7, the V gene TRBV9; TRBD2 matches 13 bases. This CDR3 comprises 16 residues. The V and J ends lost 2 bases and 2 bases, in that order; junction bases with no gene match: 4. Germline loops: CDR1 SGDLS, CDR2 YYNGEE. The CDR3 loop reads CASSVTGTSGAYEQYF. DNA for the CDR3: TGTGCCAGCAGCGTGACCGGGACTAGCGGGGCCTACGAGCAGTACTTC.

The V call is TRBV2, the J call TRBJ1-6; unclear D gene. Germline assignment: CDR1 SNHLY and CDR2 FYNNEI. V lost 5 bases and J 9 bases, leaving 8 bases between the germline ends. There are 12 residues in the CDR3. DNA of the CDR3: TGTGCCAGCAGTCCACTCTCTTCACCCCTCCACTTT. Protein: CASSPLSSPLHF.

This clonotype was observed once. The rearrangement joins TRBV25-1 to TRBJ1-2, with TRBD1 matching over 8 bases. The germline V gene has CDR1 MGHDK and CDR2 SYGVNS. The CDR3 runs 14 residues. V trimming: 3 bases; J trimming: 6 bases; junction bases outside the gene matches: 6. In DNA form, the CDR3 reads TGTGCCAGCAGTGAGCTCAGGACAGGGAATGGCTACACCTTC. Protein product: CASSELRTGNGYTF.

This clonotype was seen only a few times. The rearrangement links TRBV15 to TRBJ1-4; 7 positions match TRBD1. Germline assignment: CDR1 LNHNV and CDR2 YYDKDF (reference sequence). CDR3 size: 14 residues. J was trimmed by 8 bases and V by 8 bases; bases with no gene match: 11. The CDR3 reads CATATQGNHEKLFF. DNA for the CDR3: TGTGCCACCGCGACACAGGGGAATCACGAAAAACTGTTTTTT.

The rearrangement uses TRBV6-2 or TRBV6-3 and TRBJ2-5, with 11 bases lining up with TRBD2. V gave up 6 bases and J gave up 3 bases; unmatched junction bases: 9. CDR3 size: 16 residues. The germline V gene has CDR1 MNHEY and CDR2 SVGEGT. DNA for the CDR3: TGTGCCAGCAGAATACTAGCGGGGGAACCCGAAGAGACCCAGTACTTC. Translating gives CASRILAGEPEETQYF.

The rearrangement links TRBV29-1 to TRBJ2-2, with D possibly being TRBD1 (6 bases). The V gene lost 0 bases and the J gene lost 6 bases, with 17 bases spanning the gap. The CDR3 covers 16 residues. Germline CDR1 is SQVTM and CDR2 is ANQGSEA. CDR3 DNA sequence: TGCAGCGTTGAAGATAGGGGGACGACAGTCCCCGGGGAGCTGTTTTTT. The encoded protein is CSVEDRGTTVPGELFF.

The J gene is TRBJ2-7, the V gene TRBV4-1; 10 bases are a match to TRBD1. This CDR3 region has 16 residues. Germline values: CDR1 MGHRA, CDR2 YSYEKL. V lost 3 bases and J lost 3; bases outside the gene matches: 8. In DNA form, the CDR3 reads TGCGCCAGCAGCCACCCCCAGGGGACAGGGGACTACGAGCAGTACTTC. Its protein is CASSHPQGTGDYEQYF.

The chain recombines TRBV18 with TRBJ2-1; D unresolved. Trimming took off 6 bases at V and 0 bases at J, with 12 bases between the two ends. Per germline, CDR1 KGHSH and CDR2 LQKENI. The CDR3 consists of 15 residues. CDR3 region: CASSPGGASYNEQFF. DNA for the CDR3: TGTGCCAGCTCCCCTGGCGGCGCCTCCTACAATGAGCAGTTCTTC.

The chain is built from TRBV20-1 and TRBJ2-7; D unclear. This CDR3 has 12 amino acids. The germline CDR1 and CDR2 sequences are DFQATT and SNEGSKA (reference sequence). V lost 0 bases to trimming and J lost 0 bases, with 3 bases between them. CDR3 nucleotide sequence: TGCAGTGCTAGAGAAGGCTCCTACGAGCAGTACTTC. Its translation: CSAREGSYEQYF.